Following are 8 T cell receptor beta chains from one sample sequenced in a study of blood T cell repertoires in COVID-19. Assay used: immunoSEQ multiplex PCR; TCRdb lists only in-frame clones, some missing. Among tens of thousands of clones listed, under 80% were seen once. The specimen sequenced was peripheral blood. The origin of the receptors is a human donor in a cohort sampled during active COVID-19.

The V gene is TRBV2, the J gene TRBJ1-5; tentatively, D is TRBD1 (5 bases). The V end was cut by 3 bases, the J end by 9 bases, with 15 bases between. CDR3 length: 14 residues. CDR1 and CDR2 (germline): SNHLY, FYNNEI. The CDR3 nucleotides are TGTGCCAGCAGTGACCGGGGGGAAAAGGGGCCCCAGCATTTT. Its translation: CASSDRGEKGPQHF.

J is TRBJ1-4 and V is TRBV19; 8 positions agree with TRBD1. This CDR3 contains 17 residues. Germline CDR1 and CDR2: LNHDA and SQIVND (reference sequence). Germline trimming cut 7 bases from V and 0 bases from J; bases unmatched to any gene: 10. The CDR3 loop reads CASIADRQGTTNEKLFF. In DNA form, the CDR3 reads TGTGCCAGTATCGCGGATAGACAGGGGACAACTAATGAAAAACTGTTTTTT.

The genes are TRBV30 and TRBJ1-2; maybe TRBD1 (6 bases). Per germline, CDR1 GTSNPN and CDR2 SVGIG (reference sequence). V was clipped by 4 bases and J by 2 bases, with 11 bases between them. CDR3 length: 13 amino acids. CDR3 sequence reads: CAWNLQGNYGYTF. In nucleotides, the CDR3 is TGTGCCTGGAACCTCCAGGGGAACTATGGCTACACCTTC.

This chain uses TRBV20-1 with TRBJ1-5; D not certain. CDR3 size: 16 residues. Germline loops: CDR1 DFQATT, CDR2 SNEGSKA (reference sequence). V lost 3 bases and J 2 bases, leaving 17 bases between the germline ends. CDR3 bases: TGCAGTGCTAGTGTTGGAGCCAATCCTCGCAATCAGCCCCAGCATTTT. Translation gives CSASVGANPRNQPQHF.

The chain carries TRBV25-1 and TRBJ2-5, with D uncertain. V was clipped by 0 bases and J by 2 bases, with 10 bases between them. The CDR3 is 15 amino acids. Germline V lookup: CDR1 MGHDK, CDR2 SYGVNS. CDR3 sequence: CASSEYNPRQETQYF. The CDR3, as DNA: TGTGCCAGCAGTGAATATAACCCCCGGCAAGAGACCCAGTACTTC.

This chain joins TRBV29-1 and TRBJ2-1, with 8 bases fitting TRBD2. The CDR3 covers 15 residues. CDR1 is SQVTM and CDR2 is ANQGSEA in the germline V gene. The J segment lost 8 bases and the V segment lost 3 bases, leaving 12 bases of the junction unmatched. CDR3: CSVDPPPSGSHEQFF. CDR3 coding DNA: TGCAGCGTTGACCCACCCCCCAGCGGGAGCCATGAGCAGTTCTTC.

CDR3 coding DNA: TGCAGCGTTCTCGGTCGGGAGACCCAGTACTTC. Translating gives CSVLGRETQYF. The rearrangement links TRBV29-1 to TRBJ2-5; D gene unclear. The CDR3 extends over 11 amino acids. The V end lost 5 bases, the J end lost 5 bases, and 9 bases lay between the germline ends. Germline CDR1 is SQVTM and CDR2 is ANQGSEA. The whole variable domain, remainder taken from reference TRBV29-1 and TRBJ2-5, is SAVISQKPSRDICQRGTSLTIQCQVDSQVTMMFWYRQQPGQSLTLIATANQGSEATYESGFVIDKFPISRPNLTFSTLTVSNMSPEDSSIYLCSVLGRETQYFGPGTRLLVL.

The CDR3 sequence: CASTRTRDYEQYF. The CDR3 coding sequence is TGTGCCAGCACCCGGACCAGGGACTACGAGCAGTACTTC. The V gene is TRBV6-5, the J gene TRBJ2-7, with D perhaps TRBD1 (5 bases). Germline V gene sequence: CDR1 MNHEY, CDR2 SVGAGI. This CDR3 spans 13 amino acids. Trimming shortened V by 7 bases and J by 3 bases, and 13 bases separated the two germline ends.